These 8 T cell receptor beta chains were all obtained from the same sample, sequenced in a study of T cells after yellow fever vaccination. MiXCR, run by TCRdb on the 5' RACE reads, gives a single entry per CDR3 protein. The sample yields 300,000 to 400,000 distinct CDR3 sequences, 8.5% to 9% seen once. The material sequenced was PBMCs, taken on the day of the first yellow fever vaccination. All receptors derive from a man in his late teens or twenties who received the YFV17D yellow fever vaccine.

In its sample, this clonotype was seen a few times. CDR3 sequence: CASRPVGVPEAFF. The CDR3 region has the DNA TGTGCCAGCAGGCCCGTTGGCGTCCCTGAAGCTTTCTTT. The chain carries TRBV11-2 and TRBJ1-1; D gene ambiguous. Germline V lookup: CDR1 SGHAT, CDR2 FQNNGV. The CDR3 has 13 amino acids. V dropped 6 bases and J dropped 6 bases, with 14 bases sitting between them.

Many counts were recorded for this clonotype. The rearrangement links TRBV5-1 to TRBJ1-1; perhaps TRBD1 as D (5 bases). The CDR3 runs to 15 residues. Looked up from germline, CDR1 is SGHRS and CDR2 is YFSETQ. The V end was cut by 1 base, the J end by 3 bases, with 13 bases between. DNA of the CDR3: TGCGCCAGCAGCTTGAAGCCAGGGTGGGACACTGAAGCTTTCTTT. Translating it yields CASSLKPGWDTEAFF.

This clonotype appeared many times. This chain joins TRBV6-2 or TRBV6-3 and TRBJ1-5, with a weak D call TRBD1 (6 bases). Trimming took 6 bases from V and 0 from J, leaving 12 bases between them. The germline CDR1 and CDR2 sequences are MNHEY and SVGEGT. The CDR3 totals 15 residues. The CDR3 protein is CASSFGQRSNQPQHF. The CDR3 DNA follows: TGTGCCAGCAGCTTCGGACAGCGTAGCAATCAGCCCCAGCATTTT.

The J gene is TRBJ1-3, the V gene TRBV10-3; 7 nucleotides match TRBD1. From germline, CDR1 is ENHRY and CDR2 SYGVKD. The CDR3 extends over 17 amino acids. V lost 7 bases, J lost 2 bases, and 14 bases stayed unmatched. The CDR3 bases are TGTGCCATCACCTCACCAGCGGGACAGCTTGCTGGAAACACCATATATTTT. Encoded protein: CAITSPAGQLAGNTIYF.

There are a few counts of this clonotype. The V and J genes are TRBV27 and TRBJ2-2, with 7 bases that match TRBD2. J gave up 3 bases and V 4 bases, and 17 bases lay outside the gene matches. Germline-derived CDR1 and CDR2 are MNHEY and SMNVEV (reference sequence). This CDR3 spans 19 amino acids. The CDR3 DNA follows: TGTGCCAGCAGTTCCCGGAAGCGGGGACTGTCCCCACACACCGGGGAGCTGTTTTTT. Translating gives CASSSRKRGLSPHTGELFF.

CDR3 DNA sequence: TGTGCCAGCAGTTTGTCCCGGGGATTCCAGTACTTC. It translates to CASSLSRGFQYF. This chain connects TRBV12-3 or TRBV12-4 to TRBJ2-5; D might be TRBD2 (5 bases). CDR3 length equals 12 residues. Trimming removed 3 bases at V and 10 bases at J, with 12 bases between.

This clonotype was detected ten times or more. The chain recombines TRBV12-3 or TRBV12-4 with TRBJ2-3, with 8 bases aligning to TRBD2. This CDR3 comprises 15 residues. Trimming at V came to 2 bases and at J to 1 base, leaving 2 bases not matched to a gene. CDR3 sequence (DNA): TGTGCCAGCAGTTTATGGCGGGGGGGCACAGATACGCAGTATTTT. Amino acids: CASSLWRGGTDTQYF.

This clonotype was seen ten or more times. This sequence joins TRBV12-3 or TRBV12-4 and TRBJ1-1, with 8 bases that match TRBD1. Germline trimming cut 5 bases from V and 2 bases from J; bases unmatched to any gene: 4. CDR3 length: 14 residues. The CDR3 protein is CASSQGARNTEAFF. CDR3 coding DNA: TGTGCCAGCAGTCAGGGGGCGCGAAACACTGAAGCTTTCTTT.